Listed here is a single T cell receptor beta chain. Its antigen is not identified. The source of the sample is a study of T cells in Graves' hyperthyroidism and ophthalmopathy. The study's findings and limits: In the blood, most expanded thyroid clonotypes above 0.001 appeared as well.

Uncontrolled infection, other autoimmune disease, pregnancy and lactation each barred patients from inclusion. Thyroid ultrasound and orbital computed tomography, with clinical symptoms and serum thyroxine and TRAb, informed diagnoses. CDR1 and CDR2 (germline): MNHNS, SASEGT. This CDR3 has 14 residues. V was trimmed by 6 bases and J by 1 base, leaving 12 bases between them. RNA transcripts gave rise to amplified TCR beta CDR3 regions. RT-PCR in the first round (using the HTBI primer set) targeted the TCR CDR3. Using its own MiXCR run on the multiplex PCR reads, TCRdb lists one record per CDR3 protein. Altogether about 640,000 distinct CDR3 sequences are present, roughly 15% being singletons, with the ten largest covering about an eighth.

The TCR comes from a woman aged 45-60 years with Graves' ophthalmopathy. Sequencing used blood. The V gene is TRBV6-1, the J gene TRBJ1-2, with D maybe TRBD1 (6 bases). This CDR3 reads CASSRTEVNYGYTF. The CDR3, as DNA: TGTGCCAGCAGCCGGACAGAAGTTAACTATGGCTACACCTTC.